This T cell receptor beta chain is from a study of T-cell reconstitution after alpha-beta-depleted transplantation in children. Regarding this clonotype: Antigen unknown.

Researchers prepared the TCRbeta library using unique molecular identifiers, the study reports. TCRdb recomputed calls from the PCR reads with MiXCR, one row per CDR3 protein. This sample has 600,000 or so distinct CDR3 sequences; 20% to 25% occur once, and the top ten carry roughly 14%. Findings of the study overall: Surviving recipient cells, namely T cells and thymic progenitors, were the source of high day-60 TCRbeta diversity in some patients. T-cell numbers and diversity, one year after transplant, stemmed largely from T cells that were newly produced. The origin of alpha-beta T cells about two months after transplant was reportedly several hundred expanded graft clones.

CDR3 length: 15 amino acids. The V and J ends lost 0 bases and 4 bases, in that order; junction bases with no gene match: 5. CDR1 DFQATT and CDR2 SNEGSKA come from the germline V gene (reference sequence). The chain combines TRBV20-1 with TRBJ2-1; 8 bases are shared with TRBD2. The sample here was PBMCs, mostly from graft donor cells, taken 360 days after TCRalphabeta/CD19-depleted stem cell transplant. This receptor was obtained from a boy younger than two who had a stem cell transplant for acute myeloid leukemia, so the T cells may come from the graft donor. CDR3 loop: CSARDTAGVYNEQFF. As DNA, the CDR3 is TGCAGTGCTAGAGATACAGCGGGGGTGTACAATGAGCAGTTCTTC.